The 5 T cell receptor beta chains listed next were all sequenced from one sample in a study of response to subunit inactivated influenza vaccine (dated by TCRdb to between 2018 and 2020). Libraries were made using RT-PCR. Instrument used: Illumina HiSeq 2500. TCRdb reran the public reads through fastp at Q25 and MiXCR, keeping productive beta chains. Every distinct CDR3 protein forms one entry, paired with its most common genes and DNA. This sample gives 250,000 to 350,000 distinct CDR3 sequences in total; 22% of them show up just once. Of the sample, 10% falls within the top ten clones. Source: PBMCs from blood, taken roughly 20 months after vaccination. These TCRs come from a man aged 50-75 years who received an inactivated influenza vaccine. Donor details come from another sample of the same person, matched by shared clones.

This CDR3 reads CSAREHRSDQPQHF. The CDR3 DNA is TGCAGTGCTAGAGAGCACCGCTCCGACCAGCCCCAGCATTTT. This sequence joins TRBV20-1 and TRBJ1-5; D is ambiguous. Germline CDR1 is DFQATT and CDR2 is SNEGSKA (reference sequence). The CDR3 loop spans 14 amino acids. V lost 0 bases and J 7 bases, leaving 13 bases between the germline ends.

CDR3 nucleotide sequence: TGTGCCAGCCAAGCCCGATTGGATGGCGGGATCTACAATGAGCAGTTCTTC. This translates into CASQARLDGGIYNEQFF. The J gene is TRBJ2-1, the V gene TRBV27; the D gene is possibly TRBD2 (6 bases). Germline V gives CDR1 MNHEY, CDR2 SMNVEV (reference sequence). The CDR3 has 17 amino acids. V was clipped by 8 bases and J by 3 bases, with 23 bases between them.

This clonotype came up many times. The rearrangement links TRBV29-1 to TRBJ1-5; unclear D gene. The CDR3 contains 14 residues. CDR1 is SQVTM and CDR2 is ANQGSEA in the germline V gene. Trimming took off 5 bases at V and 0 bases at J, with 11 bases between the two ends. The DNA for the CDR3 is TGCAGCGTTACGGCCGGGCCTAGCAATCAGCCCCAGCATTTT. As protein: CSVTAGPSNQPQHF.

Ten or more counts support this clonotype. The J gene is TRBJ1-1, the V gene TRBV10-3; D might be TRBD1 (6 bases). CDR3 length equals 12 residues. V was trimmed by 10 bases and J by 4 bases, leaving 13 bases between them. Germline V lookup: CDR1 ENHRY, CDR2 SYGVKD. CDR3 DNA sequence: TGTGCCACGGAAACACAGGGCACTGAAGCTTTCTTT. This sequence encodes CATETQGTEAFF.

The rearrangement uses TRBV20-1 and TRBJ1-2; 7 bases match TRBD1. Trimming at V came to 5 bases and at J to 2 bases, leaving 8 bases not matched to a gene. Germline V CDR1 and CDR2: DFQATT, SNEGSKA (reference sequence). This CDR3 is built from 14 residues. CDR3 DNA sequence: TGCAGTGCTCAGACAGGGCCCTTCAACTATGGCTACACCTTC. Translated, it gives CSAQTGPFNYGYTF.